One and the same sample provided the 6 T cell receptor beta chains below, sequenced in a study of blood T cell repertoires in COVID-19. Produced via immunoSEQ multiplex PCR; TCRdb's table is partial and in-frame only. The sample has hundreds of thousands of clones, approximately 91% seen once. The specimen was PBMCs or T cells enriched from blood (not recorded which). These receptors originate from a woman aged 35 to 49 with acute COVID-19.

This chain connects TRBV6-2 or TRBV6-3 to TRBJ1-1, with D possibly being TRBD1 (6 bases). This CDR3 has 14 amino acids. The germline CDR1 and CDR2 sequences are MNHEY and SVGEGT. Trimming stripped 4 bases from V and 0 bases from J, with 9 bases between. The CDR3 loop is CASSWDTLNTEAFF. DNA for the CDR3: TGTGCCAGCAGTTGGGACACCTTGAACACTGAAGCTTTCTTT.

The rearrangement uses TRBV7-9 and TRBJ1-1; TRBD1 might be the D (5 bases). The V gene lost 3 bases and the J gene lost 1 base, with 12 bases spanning the gap. The germline gives CDR1 SEHNR, CDR2 FQNEAQ (reference sequence). The CDR3 runs 15 residues. The CDR3 sequence is CASSFLQGWNTEAFF. In nucleotides, the CDR3 is TGTGCCAGCAGCTTCTTGCAGGGATGGAACACTGAAGCTTTCTTT.

The chain is built from TRBV3-1 (or the pseudogene TRBV3-2) and TRBJ1-1, with TRBD1 identical over 9 bases. After removal of 1 base from V and 0 bases from J, the junction contained 9 bases not matched to a gene. The CDR3 runs to 18 residues. In germline, CDR1 is LGHDT, CDR2 YNNKEL (reference sequence). The CDR3 bases are TGTGCCAGCAGCCAAGGGTGGACAGGGGAGCCCATGAACACTGAAGCTTTCTTT. Encoded protein: CASSQGWTGEPMNTEAFF.

This chain joins TRBV6-5 and TRBJ2-7; 9 bases are shared with TRBD1. This CDR3 comprises 16 residues. V gave up 2 bases and J gave up 0 bases; unmatched junction bases: 5. In germline, CDR1 is MNHEY, CDR2 SVGAGI. The CDR3 nucleotides read TGTGCCAGCAGTTACCCACAGGGGGCCACCTCCTACGAGCAGTACTTC. Amino acids: CASSYPQGATSYEQYF.

The sample holds a few counts of this clone. This sequence joins TRBV18 and TRBJ1-6; TRBD1 aligns across 9 bases. The germline V gene encodes CDR1 KGHSH and CDR2 LQKENI. CDR3 length equals 16 residues. V was clipped by 2 bases and J by 10 bases; unmatched bases: 9. CDR3 protein: CASSPNSGTGFSPLHF. The CDR3 DNA reads TGTGCCAGCTCACCAAATTCAGGGACAGGGTTCTCACCCCTCCACTTT.

This clone has just one count. CDR3 coding DNA: TGTGCCTGGAGTGTACTTGGTTTTAGAGGCCGTGGCTACACCTTC. Translation: CAWSVLGFRGRGYTF. This chain connects TRBV30 to TRBJ1-2; D gene ambiguous. Germline CDR1 is GTSNPN and CDR2 is SVGIG (reference sequence). The V end was cut by 0 bases, the J end by 7 bases, with 18 bases between. This CDR3 is 15 amino acids long.